Below are 12 T cell receptor beta chains sequenced from a single sample in a study of blood T cell repertoires in COVID-19. The repertoire was sequenced with immunoSEQ multiplex PCR; TCRdb's copy has only in-frame clones and lacks some. The sample lists about 64,000 clones, around 80% occurring once. Source material: peripheral blood. The receptors originated from a woman between 55 and 75 years old with acute or convalescent COVID-19.

CDR3 in amino acids: CATSPPTGMMDTGELFF. The DNA of the CDR3 is TGTGCCACTAGCCCTCCGACAGGGATGATGGACACCGGGGAGCTGTTTTTT. J is TRBJ2-2 and V is TRBV24-1; 7 bases agree with TRBD1. There are 17 residues in the CDR3. Germline trimming cut 10 bases from V and 3 bases from J; bases unmatched to any gene: 16. Germline V gene data show CDR1 as KGHDR and CDR2 as SFDVKD.

The rearrangement links TRBV9 to TRBJ1-1, with D perhaps TRBD1 (5 bases). In germline, CDR1 is SGDLS, CDR2 YYNGEE. Trimming took 4 bases from V and 0 from J, leaving 13 bases between them. The length of the CDR3 is 15 residues. As DNA, the CDR3 is TGTGCCAGCAGCTTCCAGACAGAGATGAACACTGAAGCTTTCTTT. As protein: CASSFQTEMNTEAFF.

The DNA of the CDR3 is TGTGCCAGCAGCACCCGACAGGGCTTAGTGAAGGGCTACACCTTC. It specifies CASSTRQGLVKGYTF. V is TRBV5-4 and J is TRBJ1-2; TRBD1 matches 7 bases. The V segment lost 4 bases and the J segment 8 bases; nucleotides outside the gene matches: 14. This CDR3 is 15 amino acids long. Germline CDR1 is SGHNT and CDR2 is YYREEE (reference sequence).

V gene TRBV19 combines with J gene TRBJ2-6, with D perhaps matching TRBD2 (6 bases). The V gene lost 5 bases and the J gene lost 0 bases, with 17 bases spanning the gap. This CDR3 region has 18 residues. The germline gives CDR1 LNHDA, CDR2 SQIVND (reference sequence). The CDR3 nucleotides read TGTGCCAGTAGTCCCGCGGGGCAACGCCTCTCTGGGGCCAACGTCCTGACTTTC. It yields the protein CASSPAGQRLSGANVLTF.

The rearrangement uses TRBV18 and TRBJ1-1; D call uncertain. V dropped 6 bases and J dropped 5 bases, with 10 bases sitting between them. The CDR3 has 12 amino acids. Germline CDR1 is KGHSH and CDR2 is LQKENI. The CDR3 DNA sequence: TGTGCCAGCTCGCCCTCCAGGACTGAAGCTTTCTTT. Its translation is CASSPSRTEAFF.

The V gene is TRBV6-5, the J gene TRBJ2-1; 8 nucleotides align to TRBD1. The CDR3 loop spans 15 amino acids. Looked up from germline, CDR1 is MNHEY and CDR2 is SVGAGI. The J segment lost 5 bases and the V segment lost 5 bases, leaving 8 bases of the junction unmatched. In DNA, the CDR3 is TGTGCCAGCAGTCATCCCAAGACAGGGGACAATGAGCAGTTCTTC. Translating gives CASSHPKTGDNEQFF.

The rearrangement uses TRBV5-1 and TRBJ2-5, with a possible D match to TRBD2 (7 bases). V was pared by 4 bases and J by 4 bases, with 23 bases between. Germline-derived CDR1 and CDR2 are SGHRS and YFSETQ. This CDR3 comprises 17 residues. The CDR3 region is CASSLGPGGAQGETQYF. CDR3 nucleotides: TGCGCCAGCAGCCTGGGGCCTGGGGGGGCCCAGGGAGAGACCCAGTACTTC. Combining the CDR3 with reference TRBV5-1 and TRBJ2-5 gives the whole variable domain KAGVTQTPRYLIKTRGQQVTLSCSPISGHRSVSWYQQTPGQGLQFLFEYFSETQRNKGNFPGRFSGRQFSNSRSEMNVSTLELGDSALYLCASSLGPGGAQGETQYFGPGTRLLVL.

This clone was seen a single time. The chain combines TRBV19 with TRBJ1-6, with 8 bases that match TRBD1. The CDR3 spans 16 residues. V gave up 5 bases and J gave up 7 bases; unmatched junction bases: 10. Germline loops: CDR1 LNHDA, CDR2 SQIVND (reference sequence). CDR3 region: CASSLQGVRANSPLHF. In nucleotides, the CDR3 is TGTGCCAGTAGTCTACAGGGGGTACGGGCGAATTCACCCCTCCACTTT.

The CDR3 loop is CASSLNRDGYTF. CDR3 coding DNA: TGTGCCAGCAGCTTGAACAGGGACGGCTACACCTTC. V usage is TRBV7-9 and J usage is TRBJ1-2; possibly TRBD1 for D (6 bases). V dropped 3 bases and J dropped 8 bases, with 10 bases sitting between them. This CDR3 has 12 residues. The V gene's germline CDR1 is SEHNR and CDR2 FQNEAQ (reference sequence).

The J gene is TRBJ2-3, the V gene TRBV30, with 7 bases matching TRBD1. Looked up from germline, CDR1 is GTSNPN and CDR2 is SVGIG (reference sequence). The CDR3 length is 16 residues. V trimming: 1 base; J trimming: 2 bases; junction bases outside the gene matches: 9. The DNA for the CDR3 is TGTGCCTGGAGTGACTGGGGACAGCTAGACACAGATACGCAGTATTTT. Its translation is CAWSDWGQLDTDTQYF.

The chain has TRBV9 and TRBJ1-5; D call uncertain. The germline V gene encodes CDR1 SGDLS and CDR2 YYNGEE. The CDR3 sequence is 13 residues long. V lost 4 bases and J lost 6, with 11 bases in between. The CDR3 DNA follows: TGTGCCAGCAGCCTGCAGGAGGGTCAGCCCCAGCATTTT. Its protein product is CASSLQEGQPQHF.

The chain is built from TRBV5-1 and TRBJ1-1, with D possibly matching TRBD1 (6 bases). Trimming cost V 3 bases and J 3 bases, with 12 bases left between them. CDR1 and CDR2 (germline): SGHRS, YFSETQ. The CDR3 loop spans 14 amino acids. This CDR3 reads CASSYRAGDTEAFF. The DNA for the CDR3 is TGCGCCAGCAGCTACAGGGCGGGGGACACTGAAGCTTTCTTT.